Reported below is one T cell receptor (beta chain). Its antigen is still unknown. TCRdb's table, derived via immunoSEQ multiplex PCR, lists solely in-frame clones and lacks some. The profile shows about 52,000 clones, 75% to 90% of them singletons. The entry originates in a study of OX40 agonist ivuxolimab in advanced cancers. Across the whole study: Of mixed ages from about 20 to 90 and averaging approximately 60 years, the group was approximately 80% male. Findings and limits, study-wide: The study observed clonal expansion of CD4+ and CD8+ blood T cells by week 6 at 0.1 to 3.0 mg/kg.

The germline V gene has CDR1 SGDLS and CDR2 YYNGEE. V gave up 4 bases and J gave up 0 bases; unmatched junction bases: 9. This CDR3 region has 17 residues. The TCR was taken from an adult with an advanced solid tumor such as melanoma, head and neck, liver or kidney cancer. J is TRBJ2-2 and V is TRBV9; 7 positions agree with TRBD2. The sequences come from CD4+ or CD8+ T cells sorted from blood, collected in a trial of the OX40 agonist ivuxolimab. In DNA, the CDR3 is TGTGCCAGCAGCTCAACGGGGGGAGCCACGAACACCGGGGAGCTGTTTTTT. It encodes CASSSTGGATNTGELFF.